This T cell receptor (beta chain) was identified during a study of blood T cell repertoires in COVID-19. Study background: Some COVID-19 samples were acute and others convalescent; all came from the United States, Italy and Spain.

The CDR3 runs 13 residues. Trimming shortened V by 8 bases and J by 1 base, and 8 bases separated the two germline ends. Germline V lookup: CDR1 WSHSY, CDR2 SAAADI. TCRdb's table, derived via immunoSEQ multiplex PCR, lists solely in-frame clones and lacks some. Counted here are around 300,000 clones, 88% occurring once; the ten biggest clones make up under 2.5%. This sequence was found in a woman aged 60-70 years in a cohort exposed to, infected with or recovered from COVID-19 (not recorded which). V usage is TRBV10-2 and J usage is TRBJ2-2; D gene unclear. Sequenced material: PBMCs or T cells enriched from blood (not recorded which). The DNA for the CDR3 is TGCGCCAGCCTCTCAGGGAACACCGGGGAGCTGTTTTTT. This encodes CASLSGNTGELFF.